This TCR beta chain is drawn from a study of regulatory T cells in long-lasting Graves disease. Libraries of TCR beta came from iRepertoire HTBI primers plus Arm-PCR of CDR3 regions. TCRdb independently ran MiXCR on the multiplex PCR reads; one entry per CDR3 protein. This table holds a few hundred thousand distinct CDR3 sequences, 20% to 25% found once. Whole-study results and caveats: Persistent disease was associated with favored TRBV28 usage and with favored use of TRBJ1-2 and TRBJ2-5.

This CDR3 has 15 residues. Trimming left V 0 bases short and J 4 bases short, with 10 bases between. Germline V gene lookup returns CDR1 SGHDN and CDR2 FVKESK. Notes on this clonotype: The antigen is not known.

Time point here: newly diagnosed GD, antithyroid drugs for less than 3 months. PBMC RNA served as the TCR library source. Patients met American Thyroid Association criteria for Graves' disease. An endocrinology unit in Xi'an, China, supplied the patients. The rearrangement uses TRBV14 and TRBJ1-3; no firm D call. This clonotype originated in a female donor with Graves disease. This sample comprised peripheral blood mononuclear cells (PBMCs), obtained at new diagnosis, from a patient treated with antithyroid drugs. This CDR3 reads CASSQDRPPGNTIYF. CDR3 DNA sequence: TGTGCCAGCAGCCAAGATAGGCCACCGGGAAACACCATATATTTT.